The present entry profiles one TCR beta chain with its context. These data are taken from a study of blood T cell repertoires in COVID-19. Across the whole study: T cells, B-cell-depleted T cells, or PBMCs provided the cDNA or gDNA that served as material.

CDR1 and CDR2 from the germline V gene are WNHNN and SYGVQD (reference sequence). The CDR3 is 11 amino acids. V was shortened by 0 bases and J by 14 bases, with 8 bases between the two germline ends. Only in-frame clones appear in the TCRdb table, and some are missing; sequencing was by immunoSEQ multiplex PCR. Of fewer than 100,000 clones in the sample, 75% to 90% were seen once. The chain couples TRBV10-1 to TRBJ2-1; D is unresolved. Sequencing input: peripheral blood. This sequence originates from a human donor in a cohort sampled during active COVID-19. The CDR3 reads CASSESGLKFF. Written as DNA, the CDR3 is TGCGCCAGCAGTGAGTCGGGCCTGAAGTTCTTC.